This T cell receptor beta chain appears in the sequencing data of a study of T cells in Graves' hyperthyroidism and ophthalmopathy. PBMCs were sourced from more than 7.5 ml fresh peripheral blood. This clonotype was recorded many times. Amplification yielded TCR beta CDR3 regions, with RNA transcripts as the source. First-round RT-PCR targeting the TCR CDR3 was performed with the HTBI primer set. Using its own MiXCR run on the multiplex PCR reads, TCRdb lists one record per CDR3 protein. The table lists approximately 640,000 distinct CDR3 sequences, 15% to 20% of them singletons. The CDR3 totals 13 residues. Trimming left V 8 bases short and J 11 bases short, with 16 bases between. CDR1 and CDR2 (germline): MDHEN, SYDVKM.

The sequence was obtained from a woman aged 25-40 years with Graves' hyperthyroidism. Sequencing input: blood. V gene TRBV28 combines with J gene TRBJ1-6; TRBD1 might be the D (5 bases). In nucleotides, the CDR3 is TGTGCCAGCGAAGACGCCCAGGGAACACCCCTCCACTTT. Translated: CASEDAQGTPLHF.